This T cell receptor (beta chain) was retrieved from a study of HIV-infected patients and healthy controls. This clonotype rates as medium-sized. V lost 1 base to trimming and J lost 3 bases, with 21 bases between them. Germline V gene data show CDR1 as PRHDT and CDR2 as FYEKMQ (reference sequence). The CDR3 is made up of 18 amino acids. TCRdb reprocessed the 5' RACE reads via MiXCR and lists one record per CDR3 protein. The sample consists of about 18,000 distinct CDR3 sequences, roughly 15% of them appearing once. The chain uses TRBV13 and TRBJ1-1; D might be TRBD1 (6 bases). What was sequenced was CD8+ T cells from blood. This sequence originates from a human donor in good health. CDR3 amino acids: CASSLEDPSGALDTEAFF. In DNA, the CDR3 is TGTGCCAGCAGCTTAGAGGACCCGTCAGGGGCGTTGGACACTGAAGCTTTCTTT.